This T cell receptor beta chain was sequenced for a study of cytomegalovirus exposure and HLA in healthy donors. Study-level results: An apparent linkage of common viral pathogens to several of the most significant clusters emerged in a later analysis. Cytomegalovirus association was listed for 150 to 200 TCR beta chains. TCR beta sequences reportedly predicted most subjects' HLA-A and HLA-B alleles accurately. In a later analysis, about 17,000 TCR beta sequences were associated with HLA alleles at 0.05 false discovery rate.

This clone appeared a single time. Its target is not known. Germline V gene data show CDR1 as KGHSH and CDR2 as LQKENI. This CDR3 has 14 residues. V was trimmed by 2 bases and J by 7 bases, leaving 12 bases between them. PCR involved 60 Vbeta and 13 Jbeta primers. The method was immunoSEQ multiplex PCR; TCRdb's version includes in-frame clones alone and lacks a portion of them. The repertoire has some 180,000 clones, 77% of them found once; the top ten carry 1.4%. The TCR comes from a man aged 18-30 years in good health and CMV-seronegative. The sample taken for sequencing was PBMCs. The rearrangement joins TRBV18 to TRBJ2-1; D remains ambiguous. CDR3 sequence reads: CASSPIATRNEQFF. The CDR3 DNA follows: TGTGCCAGCTCACCAATAGCAACCAGAAATGAGCAGTTCTTC.